The source of this T cell receptor beta chain is a study of T cells in Graves' hyperthyroidism and ophthalmopathy. The CDR3 regions of TCR beta were amplified from RNA transcripts. Using the HTBI primer set, a first-round RT-PCR was run on the TCR CDR3. TCRdb used MiXCR to reprocess the multiplex PCR reads, holding one entry per CDR3 protein. The sample gives approximately 430,000 distinct CDR3 sequences, 15% to 19% of which show up once; 13% to 15% is in the top ten. This clonotype was detected many times. The CDR3 totals 14 residues. V was clipped by 4 bases and J by 7 bases; unmatched bases: 7. Germline CDR1 and CDR2: MDHEN and SYDVKM.

The TCR originated in a woman aged 18-29 years with Graves' hyperthyroidism. This chain uses TRBV28 with TRBJ2-7; 10 bases align to TRBD2. The sample was blood. The CDR3 region is CASSSTSGVREQYF. The CDR3 region has the DNA TGTGCCAGCAGTTCTACTAGCGGGGTCCGTGAGCAGTACTTC.